Presented here are 27 T cell receptor beta chains from one specimen sequenced in a study of identical twins. TCRdb analysed the 5' RACE reads with MiXCR anew, one entry per CDR3 protein. Of roughly 750,000 distinct CDR3 sequences in the sample, 21% were seen once. The data were also submitted as part of a second study, on T cells expressing NK-cell markers.

Sample: PBMCs. The source is a woman under 30 in good health.

This clonotype has a count of ten or more. The chain employs TRBV20-1 and TRBJ2-5; tentative D call: TRBD2 (5 bases). The V gene lost 1 base and the J gene lost 2 bases, with 8 bases spanning the gap. The germline V gene has CDR1 DFQATT and CDR2 SNEGSKA (reference sequence). This CDR3 contains 13 residues. In nucleotides, the CDR3 is TGCAGTGCTAGAGGCCCGGGACAAGAGACCCAGTACTTC. As protein: CSARGPGQETQYF.

The J gene is TRBJ2-7, the V gene TRBV10-3; D unresolved. The CDR3 loop spans 12 amino acids. Trimming removed 2 bases from V and 6 bases from J, with 8 bases in between. Germline CDR1 and CDR2: ENHRY and SYGVKD. The CDR3 region is CAISEGWSEQYF. As DNA, the CDR3 is TGTGCCATCAGTGAGGGTTGGAGCGAGCAGTACTTC.

There are a few counts of this clonotype. The rearrangement uses TRBV7-9 and TRBJ1-5; D is undetermined. The germline gives CDR1 SEHNR, CDR2 FQNEAQ (reference sequence). The V end was cut by 8 bases, the J end by 0 bases, with 8 bases between. There are 13 residues in the CDR3. The CDR3 region has the DNA TGTGCCAGCGTAGGAGATAGCAATCAGCCCCAGCATTTT. Its translation is CASVGDSNQPQHF.

The chain carries TRBV6-1 and TRBJ1-2; 7 bases are shared with TRBD1. Trimming cost V 6 bases and J 8 bases; bases outside gene matches: 9. The CDR3 totals 13 residues. Germline loops: CDR1 MNHNS, CDR2 SASEGT. The CDR3 loop reads CASSTQGREGYTF. The CDR3 DNA reads TGTGCCAGCAGCACACAGGGGAGAGAAGGCTACACCTTC.

This clonotype was detected many times. V is TRBV5-6 and J is TRBJ2-1; 9 bases fit TRBD2. Germline values: CDR1 SGHDT, CDR2 YYEEEE. V lost 2 bases and J lost 6; bases outside the gene matches: 6. The CDR3 covers 15 residues. Here the CDR3 reads CASSLAGGLRNEQFF. CDR3 bases: TGTGCCAGCAGCTTAGCGGGGGGCCTCCGCAATGAGCAGTTCTTC.

In this sample, this clonotype turned up a few times. This chain links TRBV3-1 with TRBJ2-7; 11 bases agree with TRBD1. This CDR3 contains 15 residues. J gave up 5 bases and V 1 base, and 4 bases lay outside the gene matches. The V gene's germline CDR1 is LGHDT and CDR2 YNNKEL (reference sequence). The CDR3 reads CASSQGGQGGNEQYF. The CDR3 DNA is TGTGCCAGCAGCCAAGGGGGACAGGGGGGGAACGAGCAGTACTTC.

The chain joins TRBV27 to TRBJ2-7; 10 nucleotides match TRBD2. The CDR3 extends over 15 amino acids. J was trimmed by 1 base and V by 6 bases; bases with no gene match: 6. Germline CDR1 is MNHEY and CDR2 is SMNVEV (reference sequence). CDR3: CASRSIAGGSYEQYF. For the CDR3, the DNA is TGTGCCAGCAGGTCAATAGCGGGGGGATCCTACGAGCAGTACTTC.

This clonotype was found many times. The chain joins TRBV12-3 or TRBV12-4 to TRBJ1-6; no firm D call. Trimming shortened V by 7 bases and J by 8 bases, and 15 bases separated the two germline ends. This CDR3 contains 14 residues. The CDR3 protein is CASTMGLGYSPLHF. Here the CDR3 DNA reads TGTGCCAGCACCATGGGCCTGGGCTATTCACCCCTCCACTTT.

The genes are TRBV20-1 and TRBJ1-6; D remains ambiguous. The CDR3 consists of 18 residues. Deletions cut 0 bases from V and 6 bases from J, with 21 bases between. Per germline, CDR1 DFQATT and CDR2 SNEGSKA (reference sequence). The CDR3, as DNA: TGCAGTGCTAGAGATCAACGTCAGGCGTCCACCTCTAATTCACCCCTCCACTTT. Residues: CSARDQRQASTSNSPLHF.

This clonotype was seen only a few times. The chain couples TRBV20-1 to TRBJ2-5; TRBD1 agrees at 7 bases. The CDR3 consists of 15 residues. Germline CDR1 is DFQATT and CDR2 is SNEGSKA (reference sequence). The V and J ends lost 4 bases and 2 bases, in that order; junction bases with no gene match: 10. This chain's CDR3 is CSANPMGQRQETQYF. CDR3 DNA sequence: TGCAGTGCTAACCCCATGGGACAGAGGCAAGAGACCCAGTACTTC.

This clonotype was counted a few times. For the CDR3, the DNA is TGTGCCAGCTCACGGATGATGGAGGGGAATTCACCCCTCCACTTT. Translating it yields CASSRMMEGNSPLHF. The gene calls are TRBV18 and TRBJ1-6, with D perhaps TRBD1 (5 bases). Trimming took 4 bases from V and 7 from J, leaving 14 bases between them. The germline CDR1 and CDR2 sequences are KGHSH and LQKENI. CDR3 length: 15 residues.

Remarks on this clonotype: A much larger clone lies one base from this, so it may be a read error. J is TRBJ2-1 and V is TRBV27, with D perhaps TRBD2 (6 bases). The V gene lost 2 bases and the J gene lost 1 base, with 6 bases spanning the gap. Germline V lookup: CDR1 MNHEY, CDR2 SMNVEV (reference sequence). CDR3 length: 14 amino acids. In DNA form, the CDR3 reads TGTGCCAGCAGTTTACGGGAGTCCTACAATGAGCAGTTCTTC. It encodes CASSLRESYNEQFF.

The V call is TRBV20-1, the J call TRBJ1-1; D gene unclear. Looked up from germline, CDR1 is DFQATT and CDR2 is SNEGSKA (reference sequence). The germline V and J ends were trimmed by 6 bases and 8 bases, with 13 bases remaining between them. The length of the CDR3 is 11 residues. The CDR3 sequence: CSAVERIEAFF. CDR3 nucleotide sequence: TGCAGTGCCGTCGAAAGAATAGAAGCTTTCTTT.

Only a few counts were recorded for this clonotype. The chain combines TRBV20-1 with TRBJ2-3, with D possibly TRBD1 on 5 matching bases. Germline V CDR1 and CDR2: DFQATT, SNEGSKA (reference sequence). Trimming removed 3 bases at V and 0 bases at J, with 10 bases between. The CDR3 has 14 residues. The CDR3 bases are TGCAGTGCTAGCCCAGGGTCTAGCACAGATACGCAGTATTTT. This translates into CSASPGSSTDTQYF.

The rearrangement joins TRBV20-1 to TRBJ2-5; TRBD2 matches 12 bases. This CDR3 contains 16 residues. V shed 3 bases and J 5 bases; nucleotides not matched to a gene: 10. CDR1 is DFQATT, CDR2 SNEGSKA, per germline (reference sequence). The CDR3 sequence is CSARMRLAGGPETQYF. The CDR3 DNA is TGCAGTGCTAGGATGCGGCTAGCGGGAGGGCCCGAGACCCAGTACTTC.

Ten or more counts support this clonotype. The V gene is TRBV12-3 or TRBV12-4, the J gene TRBJ2-2, with 9 bases fitting TRBD1. The CDR3 is 14 residues long. Germline trimming cut 10 bases from V and 7 bases from J; bases unmatched to any gene: 10. Here the CDR3 DNA reads TGTGCCATCACCAACAGGGGGCAGGTCGGGGAGCTGTTTTTT. Its protein product is CAITNRGQVGELFF.

This clonotype was observed at least ten times. This sequence joins TRBV20-1 and TRBJ2-7; possibly TRBD2 for D (5 bases). CDR3 length: 11 amino acids. Germline CDR1 is DFQATT and CDR2 is SNEGSKA (reference sequence). The V gene lost 3 bases and the J gene lost 5 bases, with 8 bases spanning the gap. In DNA, the CDR3 is TGCAGTGCTAGGCCCGGGAACGAGCAGTACTTC. This encodes CSARPGNEQYF.

The chain has TRBV20-1 and TRBJ2-7, with TRBD2 as a possible D gene (6 bases). Per germline, CDR1 DFQATT and CDR2 SNEGSKA (reference sequence). The CDR3 consists of 14 residues. The ends were cut back, 0 bases at V and 5 bases at J, with 14 bases in the middle. In nucleotides, the CDR3 is TGCAGTGCTAGAGATCGCGTCGGGAGAGACGAGCAGTACTTC. Amino acid sequence: CSARDRVGRDEQYF.

The chain links TRBV18 to TRBJ2-7; 8 nucleotides match TRBD1. CDR3 length: 17 amino acids. Germline-derived CDR1 and CDR2 are KGHSH and LQKENI. Trimming cost V 3 bases and J 5 bases; bases outside gene matches: 15. CDR3 sequence reads: CASSPRQGQGAMNEQYF. The CDR3 DNA reads TGTGCCAGCTCACCCCGTCAAGGGCAGGGGGCAATGAACGAGCAGTACTTC.

This clonotype was seen at least ten times. V is TRBV12-3 or TRBV12-4 and J is TRBJ2-7; D is undetermined. This CDR3 is 14 amino acids long. The germline V and J ends were trimmed by 3 bases and 6 bases, with 15 bases remaining between them. The DNA of the CDR3 is TGTGCCAGCAGTTTGTTTTCGGGTATTGGCGAGCAGTACTTC. Protein: CASSLFSGIGEQYF.

The chain joins TRBV15 to TRBJ2-5; TRBD1 matches at 7 bases. The V gene's germline CDR1 is LNHNV and CDR2 YYDKDF (reference sequence). The CDR3 runs 14 residues. V dropped 5 bases and J dropped 6; count of bases not matched to a gene: 9. CDR3 bases: TGTGCCACCAGCCCGTCCAGGGGGTATCAGACCCAGTACTTC. Translation gives CATSPSRGYQTQYF.

About this clonotype itself: An end of the junction does not agree with germline; a read error may underlie this. The chain has TRBV7-8 and TRBJ2-7; no clear D. Germline V CDR1 and CDR2: SGHVS, FQNEAQ. This CDR3 contains 13 residues. In DNA, the CDR3 is TGTGCCATCAGCCCTGGGCCCCTCTACGAGCAGTACTTC. Its translation is CAISPGPLYEQYF.

This chain connects TRBV20-1 to TRBJ2-3, with TRBD2 as a possible D gene (7 bases). Trimming shortened V by 6 bases and J by 6 bases, and 19 bases separated the two germline ends. Germline lookup yields CDR1 DFQATT and CDR2 SNEGSKA (reference sequence). The CDR3 is 14 amino acids. In DNA form, the CDR3 reads TGCAGTGCAGGGGGGGCGGGAGTCGCTGATACGCAGTATTTT. Encoded protein: CSAGGAGVADTQYF.

This rearrangement joins TRBV29-1 to TRBJ2-5; D remains ambiguous. CDR1 is SQVTM and CDR2 is ANQGSEA in the germline V gene. The CDR3 runs 13 residues. V shed 3 bases and J shed 4 bases, with 12 bases lying between them. CDR3 amino acids: CSVDSFPGETQYF. The CDR3 region has the DNA TGCAGCGTTGATTCGTTCCCCGGAGAGACCCAGTACTTC.

This rearrangement joins TRBV3-1 to TRBJ2-7, with D uncertain. The CDR3 sequence is 14 residues long. CDR1 LGHDT and CDR2 YNNKEL come from the germline V gene (reference sequence). Trimming removed 4 bases at V and 0 bases at J, with 10 bases between. The CDR3: CASSLLINSYEQYF. The CDR3 nucleotides read TGTGCCAGCAGCCTTCTGATCAACTCCTACGAGCAGTACTTC.

This clonotype was counted a few times. V is TRBV9 and J is TRBJ2-5, with D hard to call. V was trimmed by 0 bases and J by 4 bases, leaving 13 bases between them. CDR1 is SGDLS, CDR2 YYNGEE, per germline. The CDR3 loop spans 15 amino acids. DNA of the CDR3: TGTGCCAGCAGCGTAGGGATTGGCCTTAGAGAGACCCAGTACTTC. Its protein is CASSVGIGLRETQYF. Based on the CDR3 plus reference TRBV9 and TRBJ2-5, the full variable domain is DSGVTQTPKHLITATGQRVTLRCSPRSGDLSVYWYQQSLDQGLQFLIQYYNGEERAKGNILERFSAQQFPDLHSELNLSSLELGDSALYFCASSVGIGLRETQYFGPGTRLLVL.

This clonotype was counted a few times. The chain has TRBV20-1 and TRBJ2-1; possible D gene TRBD2, 5 bases. The germline V gene encodes CDR1 DFQATT and CDR2 SNEGSKA (reference sequence). This CDR3 region has 12 residues. Deletions cut 6 bases from V and 8 bases from J, with 14 bases between. CDR3 amino acids: CSANKARDEQFF. The CDR3 nucleotides are TGCAGTGCCAATAAAGCGAGGGATGAGCAGTTCTTC.